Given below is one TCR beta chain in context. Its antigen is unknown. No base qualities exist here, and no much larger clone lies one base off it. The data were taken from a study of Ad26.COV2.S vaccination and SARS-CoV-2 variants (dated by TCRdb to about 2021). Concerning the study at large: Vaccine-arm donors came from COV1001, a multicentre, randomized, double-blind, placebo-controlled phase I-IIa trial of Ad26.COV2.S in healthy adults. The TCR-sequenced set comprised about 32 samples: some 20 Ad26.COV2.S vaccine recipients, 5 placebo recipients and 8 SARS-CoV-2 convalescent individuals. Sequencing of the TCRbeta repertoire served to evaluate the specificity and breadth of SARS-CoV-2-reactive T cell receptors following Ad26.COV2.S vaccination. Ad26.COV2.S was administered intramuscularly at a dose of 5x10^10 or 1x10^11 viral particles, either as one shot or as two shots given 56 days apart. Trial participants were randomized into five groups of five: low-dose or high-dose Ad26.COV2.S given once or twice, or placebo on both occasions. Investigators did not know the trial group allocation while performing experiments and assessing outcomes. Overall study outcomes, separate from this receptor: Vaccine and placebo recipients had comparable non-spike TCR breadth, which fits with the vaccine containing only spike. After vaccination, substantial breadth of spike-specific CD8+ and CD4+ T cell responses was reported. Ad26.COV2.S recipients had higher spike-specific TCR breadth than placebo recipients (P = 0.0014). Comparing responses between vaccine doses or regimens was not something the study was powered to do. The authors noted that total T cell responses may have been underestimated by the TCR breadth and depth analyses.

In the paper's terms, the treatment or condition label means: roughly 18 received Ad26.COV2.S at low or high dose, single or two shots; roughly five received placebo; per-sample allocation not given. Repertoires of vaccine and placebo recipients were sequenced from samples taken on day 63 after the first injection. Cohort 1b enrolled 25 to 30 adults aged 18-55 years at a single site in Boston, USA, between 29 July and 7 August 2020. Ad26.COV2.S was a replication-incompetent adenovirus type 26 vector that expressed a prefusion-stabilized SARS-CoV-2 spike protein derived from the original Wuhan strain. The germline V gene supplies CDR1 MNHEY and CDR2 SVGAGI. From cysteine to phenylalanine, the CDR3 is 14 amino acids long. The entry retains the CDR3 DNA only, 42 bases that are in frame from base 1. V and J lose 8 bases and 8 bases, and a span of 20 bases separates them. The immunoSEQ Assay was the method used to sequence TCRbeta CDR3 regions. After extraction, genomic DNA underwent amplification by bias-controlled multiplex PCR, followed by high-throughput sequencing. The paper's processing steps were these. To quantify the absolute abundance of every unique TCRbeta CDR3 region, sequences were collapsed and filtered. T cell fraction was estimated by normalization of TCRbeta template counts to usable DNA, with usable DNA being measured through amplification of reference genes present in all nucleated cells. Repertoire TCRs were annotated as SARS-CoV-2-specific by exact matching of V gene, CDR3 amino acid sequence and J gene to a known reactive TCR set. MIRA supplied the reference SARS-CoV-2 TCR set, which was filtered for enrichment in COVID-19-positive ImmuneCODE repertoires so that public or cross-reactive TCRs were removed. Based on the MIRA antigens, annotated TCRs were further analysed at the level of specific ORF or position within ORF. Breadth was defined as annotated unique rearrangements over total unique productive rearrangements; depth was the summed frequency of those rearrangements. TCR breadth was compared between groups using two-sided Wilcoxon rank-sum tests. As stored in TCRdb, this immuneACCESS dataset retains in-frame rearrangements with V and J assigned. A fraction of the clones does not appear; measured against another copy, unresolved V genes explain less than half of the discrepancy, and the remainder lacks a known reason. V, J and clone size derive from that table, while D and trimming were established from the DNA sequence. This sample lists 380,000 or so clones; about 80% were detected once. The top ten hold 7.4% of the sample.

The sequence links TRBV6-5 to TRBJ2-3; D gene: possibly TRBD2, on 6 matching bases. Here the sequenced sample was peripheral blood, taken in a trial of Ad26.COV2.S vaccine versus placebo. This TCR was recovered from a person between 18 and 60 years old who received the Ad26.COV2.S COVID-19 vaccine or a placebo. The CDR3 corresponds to CASGPGLHIGTQYF. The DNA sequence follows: TGTGCCAGCGGTCCGGGACTCCACATAGGTACGCAGTATTTT.